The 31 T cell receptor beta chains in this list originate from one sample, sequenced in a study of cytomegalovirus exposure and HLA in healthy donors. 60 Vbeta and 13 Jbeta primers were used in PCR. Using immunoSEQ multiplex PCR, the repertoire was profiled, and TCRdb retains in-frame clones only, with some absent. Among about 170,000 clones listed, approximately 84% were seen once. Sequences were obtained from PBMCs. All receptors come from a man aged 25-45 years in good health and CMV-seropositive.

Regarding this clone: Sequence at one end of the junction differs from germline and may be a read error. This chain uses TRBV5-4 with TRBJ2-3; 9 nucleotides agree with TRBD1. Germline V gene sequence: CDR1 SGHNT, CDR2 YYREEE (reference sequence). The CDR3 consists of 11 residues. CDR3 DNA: TGTGCCAGCAGCATAGGACAGGGGAGGGATTTT. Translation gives CASSIGQGRDF.

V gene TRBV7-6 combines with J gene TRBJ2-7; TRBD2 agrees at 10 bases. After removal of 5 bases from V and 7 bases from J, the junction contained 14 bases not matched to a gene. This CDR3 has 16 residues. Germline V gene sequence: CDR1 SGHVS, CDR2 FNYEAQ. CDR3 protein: CASSPLAGALYEEQYF. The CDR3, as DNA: TGTGCCAGCAGCCCGCTAGCGGGAGCTCTCTATGAAGAGCAGTACTTC.

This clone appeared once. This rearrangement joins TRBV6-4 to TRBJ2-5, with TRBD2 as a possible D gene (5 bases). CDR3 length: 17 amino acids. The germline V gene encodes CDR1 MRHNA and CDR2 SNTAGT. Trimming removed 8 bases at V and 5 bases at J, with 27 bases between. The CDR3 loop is CASSQPLMGLGGETQYF. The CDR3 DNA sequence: TGTGCCAGCTCTCAACCTCTAATGGGCCTCGGCGGGGAGACCCAGTACTTC.

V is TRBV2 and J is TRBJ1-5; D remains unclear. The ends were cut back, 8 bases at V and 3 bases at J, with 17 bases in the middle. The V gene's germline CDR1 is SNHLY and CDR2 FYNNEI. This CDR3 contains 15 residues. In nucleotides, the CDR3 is TGTGCCAGCTCAAGGAACAGTCAACTCAATCAGCCCCAGCATTTT. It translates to CASSRNSQLNQPQHF.

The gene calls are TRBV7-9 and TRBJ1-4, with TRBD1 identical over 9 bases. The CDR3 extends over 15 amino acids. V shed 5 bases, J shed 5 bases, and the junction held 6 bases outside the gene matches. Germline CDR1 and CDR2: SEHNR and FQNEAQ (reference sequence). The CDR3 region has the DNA TGTGCCAGCAGCCCCTTTGGGACAGGGAATGAAAAACTGTTTTTT. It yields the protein CASSPFGTGNEKLFF.

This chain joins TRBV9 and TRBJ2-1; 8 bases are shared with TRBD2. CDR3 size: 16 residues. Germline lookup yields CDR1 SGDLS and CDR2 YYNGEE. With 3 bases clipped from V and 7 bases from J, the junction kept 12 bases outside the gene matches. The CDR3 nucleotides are TGTGCCAGCAGCGGAGAGTTAGCGGGGTCTAGGAATGAGCAGTTCTTC. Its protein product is CASSGELAGSRNEQFF.

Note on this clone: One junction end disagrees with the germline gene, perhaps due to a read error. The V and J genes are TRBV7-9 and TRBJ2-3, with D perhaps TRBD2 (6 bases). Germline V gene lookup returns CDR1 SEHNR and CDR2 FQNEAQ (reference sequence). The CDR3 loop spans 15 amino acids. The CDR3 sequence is CSSSLSGAGTDTQYF. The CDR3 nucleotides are TGTTCCAGCAGTTTATCGGGAGCAGGCACAGATACGCAGTATTTT.

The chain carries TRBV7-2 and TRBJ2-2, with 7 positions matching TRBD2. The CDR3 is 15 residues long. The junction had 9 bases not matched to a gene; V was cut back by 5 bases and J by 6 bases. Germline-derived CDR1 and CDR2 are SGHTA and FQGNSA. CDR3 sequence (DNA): TGTGCCAGCAGCAAGACTAGCAGAACCTCCGGGGAGCTGTTTTTT. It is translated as CASSKTSRTSGELFF.

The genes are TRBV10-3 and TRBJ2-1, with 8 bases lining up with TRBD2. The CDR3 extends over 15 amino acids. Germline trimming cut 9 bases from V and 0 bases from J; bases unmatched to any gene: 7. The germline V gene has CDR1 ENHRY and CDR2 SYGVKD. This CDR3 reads CAIAVAGSSYNEQFF. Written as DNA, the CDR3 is TGTGCCATAGCGGTAGCGGGAAGCTCCTACAATGAGCAGTTCTTC.

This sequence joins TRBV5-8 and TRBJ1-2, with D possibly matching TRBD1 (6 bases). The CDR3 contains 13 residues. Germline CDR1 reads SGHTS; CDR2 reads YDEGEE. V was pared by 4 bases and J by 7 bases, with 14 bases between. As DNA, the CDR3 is TGTGCCAGCAGCCGCGACAGGATTCCTGGCTACACCTTC. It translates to CASSRDRIPGYTF.

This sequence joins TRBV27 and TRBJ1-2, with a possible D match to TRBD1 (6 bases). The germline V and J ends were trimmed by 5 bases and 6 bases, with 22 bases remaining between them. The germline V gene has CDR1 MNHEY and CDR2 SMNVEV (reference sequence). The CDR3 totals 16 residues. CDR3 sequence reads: CASSKIDRSPEDGYTF. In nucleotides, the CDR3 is TGTGCCAGCAGTAAAATCGACAGGAGTCCTGAGGATGGCTACACCTTC.

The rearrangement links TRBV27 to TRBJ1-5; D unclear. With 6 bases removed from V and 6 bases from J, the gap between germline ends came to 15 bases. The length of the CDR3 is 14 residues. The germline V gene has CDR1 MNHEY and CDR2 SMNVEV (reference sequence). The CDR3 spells CASRVGGMGQPQHF. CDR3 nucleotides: TGTGCCAGCAGGGTCGGAGGGATGGGTCAGCCCCAGCATTTT.

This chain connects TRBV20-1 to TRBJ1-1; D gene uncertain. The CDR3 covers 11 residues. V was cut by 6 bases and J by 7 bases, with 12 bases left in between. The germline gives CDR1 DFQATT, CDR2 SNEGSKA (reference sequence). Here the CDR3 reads CSARRGFEAFF. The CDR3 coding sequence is TGCAGTGCCCGGCGGGGATTTGAAGCTTTCTTT.

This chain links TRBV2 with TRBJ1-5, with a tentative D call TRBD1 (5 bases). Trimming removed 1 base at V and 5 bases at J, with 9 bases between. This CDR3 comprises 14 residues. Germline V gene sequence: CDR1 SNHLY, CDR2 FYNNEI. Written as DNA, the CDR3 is TGTGCCAGCAGTGAAGGCTGGGGGGATCAGCCCCAGCATTTT. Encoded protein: CASSEGWGDQPQHF. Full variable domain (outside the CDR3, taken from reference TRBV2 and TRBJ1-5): EPEVTQTPSHQVTQMGQEVILRCVPISNHLYFYWYRQILGQKVEFLVSFYNNEISEKSEIFDDQFSVERPDGSNFTLKIRSTKLEDSAMYFCASSEGWGDQPQHFGDGTRLSIL.

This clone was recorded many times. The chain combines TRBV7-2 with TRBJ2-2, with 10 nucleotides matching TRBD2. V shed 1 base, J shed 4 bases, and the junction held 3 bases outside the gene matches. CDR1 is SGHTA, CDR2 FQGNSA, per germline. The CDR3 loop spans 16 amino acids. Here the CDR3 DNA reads TGTGCCAGCAGCTTAGGGCCTAGCGGGAGCACCGGGGAGCTGTTTTTT. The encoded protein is CASSLGPSGSTGELFF. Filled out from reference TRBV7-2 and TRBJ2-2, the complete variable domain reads GAGVSQSPSNKVTEKGKDVELRCDPISGHTALYWYRQSLGQGLEFLIYFQGNSAPDKSGLPSDRFSAERTGGSVSTLTIQRTQQEDSAVYLCASSLGPSGSTGELFFGEGSRLTVL.

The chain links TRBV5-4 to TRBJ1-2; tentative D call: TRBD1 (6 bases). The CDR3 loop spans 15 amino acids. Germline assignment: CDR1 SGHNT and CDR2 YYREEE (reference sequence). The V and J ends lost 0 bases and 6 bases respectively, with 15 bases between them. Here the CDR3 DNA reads TGTGCCAGCAGCTTGGTAGGGGGAAGGGTGGATGGCTACACCTTC. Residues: CASSLVGGRVDGYTF.

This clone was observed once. CDR3 amino acids: CASSLRGGTGTDTQYF. CDR3 coding DNA: TGTGCCAGCAGCTTAAGGGGCGGGACAGGCACAGATACGCAGTATTTT. The chain links TRBV7-9 to TRBJ2-3, with D possibly matching TRBD1 (7 bases). Germline CDR1 SEHNR, CDR2 FQNEAQ (reference sequence). Between the trimmed V and J ends, which lost 2 bases and 1 base, there was a span of 13 bases. The CDR3 sequence is 16 residues long.

CDR3 sequence (DNA): TGTGCCGCCCTGACAGGCATGAACACTGAAGCTTTCTTT. It encodes CAALTGMNTEAFF. V usage is TRBV6-1 and J usage is TRBJ1-1, with a possible D match to TRBD1 (6 bases). Trimming took off 11 bases at V and 0 bases at J, with 13 bases between the two ends. This CDR3 has 13 amino acids. The germline V gene encodes CDR1 MNHNS and CDR2 SASEGT.

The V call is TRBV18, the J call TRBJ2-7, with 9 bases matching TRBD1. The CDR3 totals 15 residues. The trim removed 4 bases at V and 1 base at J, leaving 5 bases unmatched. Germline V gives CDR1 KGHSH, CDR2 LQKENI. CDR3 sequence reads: CASSQQGARSYEQYF. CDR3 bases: TGTGCCAGCTCACAACAGGGGGCCAGGTCCTACGAGCAGTACTTC.

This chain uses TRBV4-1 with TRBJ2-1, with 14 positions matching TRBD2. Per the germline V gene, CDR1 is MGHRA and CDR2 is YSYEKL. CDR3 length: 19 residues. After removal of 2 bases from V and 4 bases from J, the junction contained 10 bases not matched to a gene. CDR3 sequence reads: CASSQTGLAGGLFYNEQFF. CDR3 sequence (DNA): TGCGCCAGCAGCCAAACCGGACTAGCGGGAGGTCTTTTTTACAATGAGCAGTTCTTC.

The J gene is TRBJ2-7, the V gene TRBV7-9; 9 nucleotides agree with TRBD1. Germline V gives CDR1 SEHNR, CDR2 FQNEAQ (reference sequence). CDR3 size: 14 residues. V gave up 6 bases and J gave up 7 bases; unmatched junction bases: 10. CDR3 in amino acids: CASSSDRGDSEQYF. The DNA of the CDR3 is TGTGCCAGCAGTTCCGACAGGGGGGACTCGGAGCAGTACTTC.

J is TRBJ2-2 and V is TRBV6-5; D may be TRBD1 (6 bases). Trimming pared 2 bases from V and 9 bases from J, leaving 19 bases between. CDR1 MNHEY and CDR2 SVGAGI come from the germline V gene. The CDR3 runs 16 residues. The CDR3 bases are TGTGCCAGCAGTTACGGGGGAGCCAGGGGTAGTAGGGAGCTGTTTTTT. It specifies CASSYGGARGSRELFF.

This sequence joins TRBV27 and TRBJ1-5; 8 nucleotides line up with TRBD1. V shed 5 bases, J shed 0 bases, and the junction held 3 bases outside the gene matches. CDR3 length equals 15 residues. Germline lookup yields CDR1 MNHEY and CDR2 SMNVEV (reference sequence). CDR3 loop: CASSRTGYSNQPQHF. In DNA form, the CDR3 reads TGTGCCAGCAGTCGGACAGGGTATAGCAATCAGCCCCAGCATTTT.

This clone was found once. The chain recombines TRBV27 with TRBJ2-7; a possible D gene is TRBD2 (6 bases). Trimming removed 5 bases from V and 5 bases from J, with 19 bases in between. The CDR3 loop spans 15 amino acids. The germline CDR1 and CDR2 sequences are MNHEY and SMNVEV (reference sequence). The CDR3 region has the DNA TGTGCCAGCAGTCCGAAAGGCGGGGACCCTGACGAGCAGTACTTC. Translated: CASSPKGGDPDEQYF.

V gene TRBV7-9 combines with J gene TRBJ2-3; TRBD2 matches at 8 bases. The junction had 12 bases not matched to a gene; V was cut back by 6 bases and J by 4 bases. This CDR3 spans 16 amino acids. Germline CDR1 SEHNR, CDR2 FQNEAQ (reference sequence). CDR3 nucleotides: TGTGCCAGCAGTCTTCTCATTAGCGGGGAGGCAGATACGCAGTATTTT. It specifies CASSLLISGEADTQYF.

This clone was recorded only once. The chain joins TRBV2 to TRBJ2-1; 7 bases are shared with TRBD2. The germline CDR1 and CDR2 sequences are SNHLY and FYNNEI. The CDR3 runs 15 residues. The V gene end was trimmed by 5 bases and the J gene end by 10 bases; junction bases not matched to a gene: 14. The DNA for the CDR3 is TGTGCCAGCAGTCCCGGACTAGATTTGGTGGGGGAGCAGTTCTTC. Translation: CASSPGLDLVGEQFF.

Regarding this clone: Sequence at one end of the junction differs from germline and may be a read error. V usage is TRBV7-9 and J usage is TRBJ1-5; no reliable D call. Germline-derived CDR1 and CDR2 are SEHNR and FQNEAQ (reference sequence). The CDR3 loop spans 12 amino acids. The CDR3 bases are TGTTCCAGCAGCTTAGGGCAGGCGCCCCAGCATTTT. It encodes CSSSLGQAPQHF.

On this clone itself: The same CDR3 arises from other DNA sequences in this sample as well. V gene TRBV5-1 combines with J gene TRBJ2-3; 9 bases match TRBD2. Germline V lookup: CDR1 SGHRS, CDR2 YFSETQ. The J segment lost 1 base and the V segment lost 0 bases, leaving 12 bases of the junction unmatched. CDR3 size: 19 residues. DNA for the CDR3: TGCGCCAGCAGCTTGGTGCCTTCTGCAGCGGGGGGAGGCACAGATACGCAGTATTTT. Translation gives CASSLVPSAAGGGTDTQYF.

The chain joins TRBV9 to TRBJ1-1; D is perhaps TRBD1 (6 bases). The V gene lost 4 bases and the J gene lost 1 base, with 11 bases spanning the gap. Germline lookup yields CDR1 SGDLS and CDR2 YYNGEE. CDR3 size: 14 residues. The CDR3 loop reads CASSPRGQNTEAFF. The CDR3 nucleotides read TGTGCCAGCAGCCCCCGGGGACAGAACACTGAAGCTTTCTTT.

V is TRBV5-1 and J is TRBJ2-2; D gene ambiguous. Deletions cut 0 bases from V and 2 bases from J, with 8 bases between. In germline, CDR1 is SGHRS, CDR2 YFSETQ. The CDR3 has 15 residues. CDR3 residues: CASSLDSPNTGELFF. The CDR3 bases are TGCGCCAGCAGCTTGGACAGTCCCAACACCGGGGAGCTGTTTTTT.

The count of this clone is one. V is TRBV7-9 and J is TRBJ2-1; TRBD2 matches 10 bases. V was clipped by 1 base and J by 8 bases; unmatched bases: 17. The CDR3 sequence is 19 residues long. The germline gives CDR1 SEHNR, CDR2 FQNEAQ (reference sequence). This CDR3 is CASSLESLAGVRGTDEQFF. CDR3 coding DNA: TGTGCCAGCAGCTTAGAAAGTCTAGCGGGAGTGAGGGGTACGGATGAGCAGTTCTTC. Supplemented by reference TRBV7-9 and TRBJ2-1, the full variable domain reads DTGVSQNPRHKITKRGQNVTFRCDPISEHNRLYWYRQTLGQGPEFLTYFQNEAQLEKSRLLSDRFSAERPKGSFSTLEIQRTEQGDSAMYLCASSLESLAGVRGTDEQFFGPGTRLTVL.